The rows below give T cell receptor beta chains drawn from one sample of a study of PD-1 blockade in mismatch repair-deficient tumors. The assay was immunoSEQ multiplex PCR, and TCRdb's table has in-frame clones only and misses some. The sample has some 130,000 clones; about nine tenths are singletons. The source was peripheral blood, collected about 17 months after starting pembrolizumab. These receptors originate from an adult with mismatch repair-deficient cancer. The CDR3 runs from the conserved cysteine through the conserved F or W. The D gene is left open where the match is weak. Not all rows give a size; the values are once, few, many and, for expanded clones, a class.

j_call clone_size d_call v_call cdr3_aa cdr3_nt
TRBJ1-1 NA TRBD1 TRBV23-1 CASSQSGQGDVNGNTEAFF TGCGCCAGCAGTCAATCGGGACAGGGGGACGTTAACGGGAACACTGAAGCTTTCTTT
TRBJ1-1 NA NA TRBV18 CASSPGGWGNTEAFF TGTGCCAGCTCACCAGGAGGGTGGGGGAACACTGAAGCTTTCTTT
TRBJ2-1 NA TRBD1 TRBV30 CAWGPLGDRVTEQFF TGTGCCTGGGGTCCCTTGGGGGACAGGGTGACTGAGCAGTTCTTC
TRBJ2-7 NA NA TRBV18 CASSPVGDEDEQYF TGTGCCAGCTCACCAGTGGGGGACGAGGACGAGCAGTACTTC
TRBJ2-3 NA TRBD1 TRBV5-4 CASSLMLGGSTDTQYF TGTGCCAGCAGCTTGATGTTAGGGGGCAGCACAGATACGCAGTATTTT
TRBJ2-2 few NA TRBV10-1 CASSESFQGPGSGELFF TGCGCCAGCAGTGAGTCTTTCCAGGGTCCGGGCTCCGGGGAGCTGTTTTTT
TRBJ2-7 NA TRBD1 TRBV10-3 CAIRGQSYEQYF TGTGCCATCAGGGGACAGTCTTACGAGCAGTACTTC
TRBJ2-7 NA NA TRBV2 CASSEGPRYEQYF TGTGCCAGCAGTGAGGGACCCCGTTACGAGCAGTACTTC
TRBJ2-6 NA NA TRBV7-5 CARSLEPGGRRRGSGANVLTF TGTGCCAGAAGCTTAGAGCCCGGAGGTCGGCGGAGAGGCTCTGGGGCCAACGTCCTGACTTTC
TRBJ2-7 NA TRBD1 TRBV7-8 CASSARGGTGLYEQYF TGTGCCAGCAGCGCCCGAGGAGGGACAGGACTTTACGAGCAGTACTTC
TRBJ2-7 NA TRBD2 TRBV19 CASSNLKGSLAGGSRAYEQYF TGTGCCAGTAGTAATTTGAAGGGGTCGCTAGCGGGAGGGTCCCGTGCCTACGAGCAGTACTTC
TRBJ2-3 NA NA TRBV4-1 CASSRLESDTQYF TGCGCCAGCAGCCGACTAGAGTCCGATACGCAGTATTTT
TRBJ2-6 once NA TRBV28 CASSLGTGANVLTF TGTGCCAGCAGTTTAGGAACTGGGGCCAACGTCCTGACTTTC
TRBJ2-7 NA NA TRBV28 CASSPHVGSRYEQYF TGTGCCAGCAGTCCCCATGTCGGGAGTCGCTACGAGCAGTACTTC
TRBJ2-1 NA TRBD2 TRBV27 CASSKPGLAGINEQFF TGTGCCAGCAGTAAACCGGGACTAGCGGGAATCAATGAGCAGTTCTTC
TRBJ2-3 NA NA TRBV7-6 CASSLGYLQQVPTSTDTQYF TGTGCCAGCAGCTTAGGATATTTACAACAGGTTCCTACTAGCACAGATACGCAGTATTTT
TRBJ2-3 NA TRBD2 TRBV4-2 CASSIAGVPTDTQYF TGTGCCAGCAGCATTGCGGGGGTCCCCACAGATACGCAGTATTTT
TRBJ2-5 few NA TRBV2 CASSVRPSRGETQYF TGTGCCAGCAGTGTGAGACCCTCGAGAGGAGAGACCCAGTACTTC
TRBJ2-7 NA TRBD2 TRBV7-9 CASSLARAGELGEQYF TGTGCCAGCAGCTTAGCGAGAGCGGGAGAGTTAGGCGAGCAGTACTTC
TRBJ1-4 NA TRBD1 TRBV5-1 CASSKGQGGEKLFF TGCGCCAGCAGTAAGGGACAGGGTGGAGAAAAACTGTTTTTT
TRBJ2-7 few NA TRBV4-2 CASRFRDGNYEQYF TGTGCCAGCAGGTTCCGGGACGGCAACTACGAGCAGTACTTC
TRBJ1-1 NA NA TRBV2 CASSGRQLMNTEAFF TGTGCCAGCAGTGGACGACAGCTGATGAACACTGAAGCTTTCTTT
TRBJ2-5 NA NA TRBV7-6 CASSKEVGREVETQYF TGTGCCAGCAGCAAAGAAGTCGGCAGGGAAGTAGAGACCCAGTACTTC
TRBJ2-3 NA TRBD1 TRBV4-1 CASRRDSRRSVITDTQYF TGCGCCAGCAGGAGGGACAGCCGACGATCGGTGATCACAGATACGCAGTATTTT
TRBJ2-7 NA NA TRBV4-3 CASSQDVGYEQYF TGCGCCAGCAGCCAAGATGTAGGCTACGAGCAGTACTTC
TRBJ2-5 few TRBD1 TRBV7-9 CASSSTPRTGETQYF TGTGCCAGCAGCTCAACCCCCCGGACAGGAGAGACCCAGTACTTC
TRBJ2-7 NA NA TRBV28 CASSLTRWSSYEQYF TGTGCCAGCAGTTTAACGCGGTGGTCATCCTACGAGCAGTACTTC
TRBJ2-7 NA NA TRBV19 CASSRFGTLNEQYF TGTGCCAGTAGCCGCTTCGGGACATTAAACGAGCAGTACTTC
TRBJ1-1 once TRBD1 TRBV5-1 CASSFSGGRTEAFF TGCGCCAGCAGCTTCTCAGGGGGCCGCACTGAAGCTTTCTTT
TRBJ2-7 NA TRBD2 TRBV4-1 CASSRSEREFEQYF TGCGCCAGCAGCAGGAGCGAGCGGGAGTTCGAGCAGTACTTC
TRBJ2-7 NA NA TRBV4-3 CASSQDWGPVEQYF TGCGCCAGCAGCCAAGATTGGGGGCCGGTCGAGCAGTACTTC
TRBJ2-7 once NA TRBV5-8 CASSPTVGQASEQYF TGTGCCAGCAGCCCAACCGTGGGGCAGGCCTCCGAGCAGTACTTC
TRBJ2-1 NA NA TRBV19 CASSVRGEQFF TGTGCCAGTAGTGTCAGGGGAGAGCAGTTCTTC
TRBJ1-1 once NA TRBV4-1 CASSKQGLGTEAFF TGCGCCAGCAGTAAACAGGGATTGGGAACTGAAGCTTTCTTT
TRBJ1-2 NA TRBD1 TRBV19 CASSRDWGRQGGGYTF TGTGCCAGTAGCCGCGACTGGGGAAGACAGGGCGGTGGCTACACCTTC
TRBJ2-7 NA TRBD1 TRBV7-2 CASSSTGTGQIPYEQYF TGTGCCAGCAGCTCAACCGGGACAGGCCAGATTCCCTACGAGCAGTACTTC
TRBJ2-3 NA NA TRBV4-2 CASSQATGTLDTDTQYF TGTGCCAGCAGCCAAGCGACAGGCACGCTGGACACAGATACGCAGTATTTT
TRBJ2-1 NA NA TRBV14 CASSQDWTHYNEQFF TGTGCCAGCAGCCAAGATTGGACCCACTACAATGAGCAGTTCTTC
TRBJ2-7 NA NA TRBV6-5 CASSYDRGYEQYF TGTGCCAGCAGTTACGACCGGGGGTACGAGCAGTACTTC
TRBJ2-1 NA TRBD2 TRBV10-2 CASSISGTSYNEQFF TGCGCCAGCAGTATCAGCGGGACCTCCTACAATGAGCAGTTCTTC
TRBJ1-2 NA NA TRBV21-1 CASSKAGWDGYGYTF TGTGCCAGCAGCAAAGCTGGATGGGATGGTTATGGCTACACCTTC
TRBJ2-7 NA TRBD1 TRBV5-1 CASSISGTGGLFNEQYF TGCGCCAGCAGCATATCCGGGACAGGGGGCCTGTTTAACGAGCAGTACTTC
TRBJ2-5 NA NA TRBV5-1 CASSYHGWAEAQETQYF TGCGCCAGCAGCTACCATGGCTGGGCGGAGGCACAAGAGACCCAGTACTTC
TRBJ2-7 NA NA TRBV7-8 CASGYRPSYEQYF TGTGCCAGCGGGTACAGACCCTCCTACGAGCAGTACTTC
TRBJ2-3 NA TRBD2 TRBV7-9 CASSPTRNMGGVTDTQYF TGTGCCAGCAGCCCTACGCGGAATATGGGAGGGGTGACAGATACGCAGTATTTT
TRBJ2-5 NA NA TRBV30 CAWSTRGVQTQYF TGTGCCTGGAGTACTCGCGGGGTTCAGACCCAGTACTTC
TRBJ2-7 NA TRBD2 TRBV7-2 CASSFSSGSSYEQYF TGTGCCAGCAGCTTTTCTAGCGGGAGCTCCTACGAGCAGTACTTC
TRBJ2-5 once NA TRBV28 CASAGAPETQYF TGTGCCAGCGCCGGGGCGCCAGAGACCCAGTACTTC
TRBJ2-7 NA NA TRBV7-9 CASSLSRAAVYEQYF TGTGCCAGCAGCTTAAGCCGGGCCGCCGTCTACGAGCAGTACTTC
TRBJ1-3 NA NA TRBV12-5 CASGQTGNSGNTIYF TGTGCTAGTGGCCAGACAGGAAACTCTGGAAACACCATATATTTT
TRBJ2-1 NA NA TRBV9 CASSPRYNEQFF TGTGCCAGCAGCCCCCGCTACAATGAGCAGTTCTTC
TRBJ2-7 once NA TRBV29-1 CSVRRGLSYEQYF TGCAGCGTTCGGAGGGGGCTCTCTTACGAGCAGTACTTC
TRBJ2-2 NA TRBD1 TRBV6-5 CASSFGTGTTGELFF TGTGCCAGCAGTTTTGGGACAGGTACTACCGGGGAGCTGTTTTTT
TRBJ2-7 NA NA TRBV27 CASSLTGAEQYF TGTGCCAGCAGTTTAACCGGGGCCGAGCAGTACTTC
TRBJ2-7 NA NA TRBV11-3 CASSVQGGGYEQYF TGTGCCAGCAGCGTACAGGGAGGGGGCTACGAGCAGTACTTC
TRBJ1-3 many NA TRBV2 CASRTGVFSGNTIYF TGTGCCAGCAGAACAGGCGTATTCTCTGGAAACACCATATATTTT
TRBJ1-2 NA TRBD1 TRBV6-4 CASRREGQGDYGYTF TGTGCCAGCCGACGAGAGGGACAGGGGGACTATGGCTACACCTTC
TRBJ2-7 once TRBD1 TRBV27 CASSVGQGRAEQYF TGTGCCAGCAGTGTGGGACAGGGGAGGGCCGAGCAGTACTTC
TRBJ2-7 NA TRBD2 TRBV27 CASSLSGDYPPYEQYF TGTGCCAGCAGTTTATCGGGGGACTATCCTCCCTACGAGCAGTACTTC
TRBJ2-3 NA TRBD1 TRBV30 CAWSVRDRGSDTQYF TGTGCCTGGAGTGTACGGGACAGGGGGTCAGATACGCAGTATTTT